Each of the 28 T cell receptor beta chains below was sequenced from the same sample in a study of beta chain features in type 1 diabetes. Study-level findings and limits: When Type 1 diabetes patients were examined, their TCRB CDR3s proved moderately but significantly shorter in all four CD4+ subsets.

No antigen is known for these receptors. Every bit of the isolated RNA underwent reverse transcription, so sequencing read expressed TCRB transcripts. Some clones are missing from TCRdb's copy, which holds only in-frame ones; the method was immunoSEQ multiplex PCR. The data hold 150,000 to 200,000 clones, with 8% to 8.5% observed a single time. Input material: central memory CD4+ T cells from blood. The receptor source for this set is a woman aged 18-30 years with type 1 diabetes.

The chain combines TRBV6-5 with TRBJ1-2; the D gene is possibly TRBD1 (6 bases). From germline, CDR1 is MNHEY and CDR2 SVGAGI. V shed 10 bases and J shed 7 bases, with 16 bases lying between them. The CDR3 is made up of 12 amino acids. The CDR3 reads CATETGFGGYTF. The CDR3 DNA reads as TGTGCCACCGAAACAGGGTTTGGTGGCTACACCTTC.

This clone was seen a handful of times. V gene TRBV19 combines with J gene TRBJ2-7; no reliable D call. Trimming shortened V by 3 bases and J by 3 bases, and 9 bases separated the two germline ends. CDR3 length: 13 residues. The V gene's germline CDR1 is LNHDA and CDR2 SQIVND (reference sequence). DNA for the CDR3: TGTGCCAGTAGTATTCGACTCCACTACGAGCAGTACTTC. Residues: CASSIRLHYEQYF.

The chain joins TRBV28 to TRBJ2-1; 9 bases match TRBD2. The CDR3 is 15 residues long. The germline CDR1 and CDR2 sequences are MDHEN and SYDVKM. With V trimmed by 5 bases and J by 5 bases, 7 bases remained unmatched. The CDR3 nucleotides read TGTGCCAGCAGTCCTCCAGCGGGGGGCAACAATGAGCAGTTCTTC. Residues: CASSPPAGGNNEQFF.

V is TRBV6-5 and J is TRBJ2-7; D might be TRBD1 (5 bases). The V end was cut by 5 bases, the J end by 7 bases, with 9 bases between. The germline CDR1 and CDR2 sequences are MNHEY and SVGAGI. This CDR3 comprises 11 residues. CDR3: CASSQGIEQYF. For the CDR3, the DNA is TGTGCCAGCAGTCAGGGCATAGAGCAGTACTTC.

There are a few counts of this clone. This rearrangement joins TRBV7-2 to TRBJ2-1, with 11 nucleotides matching TRBD2. The CDR3 has 19 residues. The V and J ends lost 1 base and 7 bases, in that order; junction bases with no gene match: 15. The V gene's germline CDR1 is SGHTA and CDR2 FQGNSA. CDR3 loop: CASSLESGGSSGGRNEQFF. The DNA of the CDR3 is TGTGCCAGCAGCTTAGAGTCGGGGGGTTCTAGCGGGGGGAGGAATGAGCAGTTCTTC.

V and J are TRBV6-5 and TRBJ2-4; tentatively, D is TRBD1 (6 bases). CDR3 length equals 15 residues. Germline values: CDR1 MNHEY, CDR2 SVGAGI. The ends were cut back, 0 bases at V and 1 base at J, with 7 bases in the middle. CDR3 protein: CASSYSQGAKNIQYF. For the CDR3, the DNA is TGTGCCAGCAGTTACTCGCAGGGGGCCAAAAACATTCAGTACTTC.

This clone was seen just once. The genes are TRBV25-1 and TRBJ1-2; D is undetermined. The CDR3 runs 12 residues. Germline CDR1 MGHDK, CDR2 SYGVNS. V lost 6 bases and J 4 bases, leaving 9 bases between the germline ends. The CDR3 region is CASSPGFYGYTF. The CDR3 DNA is TGTGCCAGCAGCCCGGGTTTCTATGGCTACACCTTC.

This clone has a handful of counts. The chain uses TRBV28 and TRBJ1-2; 8 bases line up with TRBD1. CDR1 is MDHEN and CDR2 is SYDVKM in the germline V gene. This CDR3 has 13 residues. V gave up 5 bases and J gave up 8 bases; unmatched junction bases: 7. The CDR3 sequence: CASSPGQGLGYTF. CDR3 DNA sequence: TGTGCCAGCAGTCCTGGACAGGGATTAGGCTACACCTTC.

This CDR3 reads CASSQDGLAETQYF. CDR3 DNA: TGCGCCAGCAGCCAAGACGGGTTAGCGGAGACCCAGTACTTC. This chain joins TRBV4-1 and TRBJ2-5; D may be TRBD2 (5 bases). The V end lost 0 bases, the J end lost 5 bases, and 10 bases lay between the germline ends. In germline, CDR1 is MGHRA, CDR2 YSYEKL. The CDR3 is 14 amino acids.

The chain couples TRBV5-4 to TRBJ1-2; a possible D gene is TRBD1 (6 bases). Trimming left V 3 bases short and J 1 base short, with 10 bases between. The CDR3 consists of 14 residues. Germline CDR1 and CDR2: SGHNT and YYREEE (reference sequence). The CDR3 coding sequence is TGTGCCAGCAGCTCCGGACAGAATAACTATGGCTACACCTTC. It codes for CASSSGQNNYGYTF.

In its sample, this clone was seen many times. The genes are TRBV6-4 and TRBJ2-1; D is perhaps TRBD2 (7 bases). V was clipped by 2 bases and J by 2 bases, with 13 bases between them. The CDR3 consists of 16 residues. Germline V gives CDR1 MRHNA, CDR2 SNTAGT. CDR3 sequence reads: CASSDATGLAYNEQFF. CDR3 nucleotide sequence: TGTGCCAGCAGTGACGCGACAGGACTAGCCTACAATGAGCAGTTCTTC.

The gene calls are TRBV5-1 and TRBJ2-5, with D tentatively TRBD1 (6 bases). The V end lost 9 bases, the J end lost 2 bases, and 11 bases lay between the germline ends. This CDR3 is built from 12 residues. The germline V gene encodes CDR1 SGHRS and CDR2 YFSETQ. CDR3 DNA sequence: TGCGCCACCTCCACAGGGCAAGAGACCCAGTACTTC. Amino acids: CATSTGQETQYF. Complete variable domain (other parts from reference TRBV5-1 and TRBJ2-5): KAGVTQTPRYLIKTRGQQVTLSCSPISGHRSVSWYQQTPGQGLQFLFEYFSETQRNKGNFPGRFSGRQFSNSRSEMNVSTLELGDSALYLCATSTGQETQYFGPGTRLLVL.

The chain carries TRBV6-6 and TRBJ2-5, with 7 bases that match TRBD1. With V trimmed by 6 bases and J by 5 bases, 3 bases remained unmatched. This CDR3 region has 12 residues. Germline CDR1 MNHNY, CDR2 SVGAGI (reference sequence). The CDR3 sequence is CASSGRGETQYF. CDR3 bases: TGTGCCAGCAGCGGCAGGGGGGAGACCCAGTACTTC.

A few counts support this clone. The chain has TRBV4-3 and TRBJ2-3, with 12 bases matching TRBD2. Germline V lookup: CDR1 LGHNA, CDR2 YSLEER. The CDR3 sequence is 15 residues long. J was trimmed by 5 bases and V by 2 bases; bases with no gene match: 2. For the CDR3, the DNA is TGCGCCAGCAGCCAACAGGGACTAGCGGGAGATACGCAGTATTTT. Encoded protein: CASSQQGLAGDTQYF.

This clone was counted a few times. The rearrangement uses TRBV25-1 and TRBJ2-1, with 8 bases aligning to TRBD1. This CDR3 contains 15 residues. Unmatched junction bases numbered 7, after V lost 4 bases and J lost 5 bases. CDR1 and CDR2 from the germline V gene are MGHDK and SYGVNS. As DNA, the CDR3 is TGTGCCAGCAGTGCAACCGGGACAGGTCACAATGAGCAGTTCTTC. It specifies CASSATGTGHNEQFF.

This clone was observed a handful of times. This chain connects TRBV27 to TRBJ2-1; 8 bases align to TRBD2. CDR1 and CDR2 from the germline V gene are MNHEY and SMNVEV (reference sequence). The J segment lost 0 bases and the V segment lost 2 bases, leaving 18 bases of the junction unmatched. This CDR3 contains 21 residues. The CDR3 DNA reads TGTGCCAGCAGTTTACGGTTTTCCCGTAAACTAGCGGACAACTCCTACAATGAGCAGTTCTTC. It is translated as CASSLRFSRKLADNSYNEQFF.

This sequence joins TRBV20-1 and TRBJ2-7; D is unclear. The CDR3 extends over 11 amino acids. The V end was cut by 5 bases, the J end by 3 bases, with 8 bases between. In germline, CDR1 is DFQATT, CDR2 SNEGSKA (reference sequence). In nucleotides, the CDR3 is TGCAGTGCTCAAAGGAGCTACGAGCAGTACTTC. Translation gives CSAQRSYEQYF.

This chain links TRBV27 with TRBJ1-5; D possibly corresponds to TRBD1 (6 bases). This CDR3 is built from 14 residues. Trimming cost V 7 bases and J 7 bases, with 17 bases left between them. Germline assignment: CDR1 MNHEY and CDR2 SMNVEV (reference sequence). The CDR3: CASKPSGVRQPQHF. The DNA for the CDR3 is TGTGCCAGCAAACCCTCAGGGGTCAGACAGCCCCAGCATTTT.

This clone came up a few times. CDR3 nucleotides: TGTGCCAGCAGCTCCAGGACAGGGGGGGAGACCCAGTACTTC. The encoded protein is CASSSRTGGETQYF. The chain links TRBV7-9 to TRBJ2-5, with 10 bases fitting TRBD1. Trimming cost V 4 bases and J 5 bases; bases outside gene matches: 4. Germline V lookup: CDR1 SEHNR, CDR2 FQNEAQ (reference sequence). This CDR3 contains 14 residues.

This clone was counted between two and nine times. Different DNA sequences within this sample yield the same CDR3. The rearrangement uses TRBV28 and TRBJ2-7; tentatively, D is TRBD2 (6 bases). CDR1 and CDR2 from the germline V gene are MDHEN and SYDVKM. This CDR3 has 13 amino acids. Trimming pared 3 bases from V and 4 bases from J, leaving 10 bases between. CDR3 coding DNA: TGTGCCAGCAGTTTGGTGGGGAGGTACGAGCAGTACTTC. Its translation: CASSLVGRYEQYF.

This clone was found a few times. V gene TRBV29-1 combines with J gene TRBJ1-4; the D gene is possibly TRBD1 (6 bases). V was shortened by 7 bases and J by 6 bases, with 12 bases between the two germline ends. CDR1 is SQVTM and CDR2 is ANQGSEA in the germline V gene. The CDR3 is made up of 12 amino acids. The CDR3 sequence: CSAGEGDEKLFF. Written as DNA, the CDR3 is TGCAGCGCAGGGGAAGGGGATGAAAAACTGTTTTTT.

This clone was picked up a small number of times. The rearrangement links TRBV30 to TRBJ2-7; TRBD1 matches 7 bases. This CDR3 contains 15 residues. Germline lookup yields CDR1 GTSNPN and CDR2 SVGIG (reference sequence). The V gene end was trimmed by 1 base and the J gene end by 3 bases; junction bases not matched to a gene: 9. This CDR3 reads CAWSGADRSYYEQYF. The CDR3 nucleotides read TGTGCCTGGAGTGGGGCGGACAGGAGTTACTACGAGCAGTACTTC.

Only a few counts were recorded for this clone. The chain couples TRBV4-1 to TRBJ2-7, with a weak D call TRBD1 (6 bases). Germline V gene lookup returns CDR1 MGHRA and CDR2 YSYEKL. Trimming took 5 bases from V and 2 from J, leaving 13 bases between them. The CDR3 has 14 amino acids. CDR3 sequence (DNA): TGCGCCAGCAGCTCCTGGTGGGGGCCCTACGAGCAGTACTTC. It codes for CASSSWWGPYEQYF.

This clone appeared a single time. The chain has TRBV11-2 and TRBJ1-4; D not resolved. This CDR3 comprises 14 residues. The V end lost 8 bases, the J end lost 10 bases, and 20 bases lay between the germline ends. CDR1 SGHAT and CDR2 FQNNGV come from the germline V gene. The CDR3 loop reads CASSRALYLGKLFF. CDR3 DNA: TGTGCCAGCTCGAGGGCACTCTATCTTGGAAAACTGTTTTTT.

The chain joins TRBV4-2 to TRBJ2-1; D may be TRBD1 (6 bases). V was cut by 0 bases and J by 2 bases, with 17 bases left in between. Germline V CDR1 and CDR2: LGHNA, YNFKEQ. The CDR3 runs to 18 residues. This CDR3 reads CASSQDGGSLGTYNEQFF. The CDR3 DNA reads as TGTGCCAGCAGCCAAGATGGGGGCTCTTTGGGGACCTACAATGAGCAGTTCTTC.

The rearrangement uses TRBV14 and TRBJ1-1, with D tentatively TRBD1 (6 bases). The CDR3 runs 15 residues. CDR1 and CDR2 from the germline V gene are SGHDN and FVKESK. Trimming took off 2 bases at V and 0 bases at J, with 10 bases between the two ends. The CDR3 coding sequence is TGTGCCAGCAGCCAAAGGGGGACACTGAACACTGAAGCTTTCTTT. Translation gives CASSQRGTLNTEAFF. Drawing the rest from reference TRBV14 and TRBJ1-1, the complete variable domain is EAGVTQFPSHSVIEKGQTVTLRCDPISGHDNLYWYRRVMGKEIKFLLHFVKESKQDESGMPNNRFLAERTGGTYSTLKVQPAELEDSGVYFCASSQRGTLNTEAFFGQGTRLTVV.

This clone was detected a few times. J is TRBJ1-6 and V is TRBV10-3, with D perhaps TRBD1 (6 bases). Germline CDR1 reads ENHRY; CDR2 reads SYGVKD. V shed 5 bases and J shed 4 bases, with 9 bases lying between them. The CDR3 contains 14 residues. CDR3 residues: CAISRQGYNSPLHF. CDR3 DNA: TGTGCCATCAGTCGGCAGGGGTATAATTCACCCCTCCACTTT.

The chain uses TRBV29-1 and TRBJ1-2; weak D call: TRBD1 (6 bases). Germline assignment: CDR1 SQVTM and CDR2 ANQGSEA. V lost 3 bases, J lost 3 bases, and 14 bases lay in between. CDR3 length equals 14 residues. The CDR3 region is CSVEDWGTHYGYTF. CDR3 DNA sequence: TGCAGCGTTGAGGACTGGGGGACACACTATGGCTACACCTTC.